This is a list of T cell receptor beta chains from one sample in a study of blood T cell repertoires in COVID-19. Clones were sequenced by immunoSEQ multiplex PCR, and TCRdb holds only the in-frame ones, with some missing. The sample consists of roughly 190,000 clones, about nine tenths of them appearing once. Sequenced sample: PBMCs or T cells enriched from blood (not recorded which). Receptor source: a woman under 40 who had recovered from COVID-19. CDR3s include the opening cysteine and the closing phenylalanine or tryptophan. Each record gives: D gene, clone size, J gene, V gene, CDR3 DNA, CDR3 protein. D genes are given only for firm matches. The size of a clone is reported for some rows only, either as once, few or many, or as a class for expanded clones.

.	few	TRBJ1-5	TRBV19	TGTGCCAGTAGTACACGGGGGGTGCGGGGGAATCAGCCCCAGCATTTT	CASSTRGVRGNQPQHF
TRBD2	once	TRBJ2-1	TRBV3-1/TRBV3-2	TGTGCCAGCAGCCAAGATGGGGGGACTAGCGTTAATGAGCAGTTCTTC	CASSQDGGTSVNEQFF
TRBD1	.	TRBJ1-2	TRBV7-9	TGTGCCAGCAGTGAGACAGGGACCTATGGCTACACCTTC	CASSETGTYGYTF
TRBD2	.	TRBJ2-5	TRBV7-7	TGTGCTAGCAGCTTAGCGGGGGGGCGCTTGGAGACCCAGTACTTC	CASSLAGGRLETQYF
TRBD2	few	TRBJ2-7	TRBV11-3	TGTGCCAGCAGCTTCGGGAGGGCCGTCTACGAGCAGTACTTC	CASSFGRAVYEQYF
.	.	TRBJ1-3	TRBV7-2	TGTGCCAGCAGCTTACGGTCAGGGAACGGAAACACCATATATTTT	CASSLRSGNGNTIYF
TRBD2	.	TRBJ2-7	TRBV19	TGTGCCAGTAGCCTTACTAGCGGGAGCTCCTACGAGCAGTACTTC	CASSLTSGSSYEQYF
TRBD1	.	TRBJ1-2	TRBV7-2	TGTGCCAGCAGCGTCGGACAGGGCCACTATGGCTACACCTTC	CASSVGQGHYGYTF
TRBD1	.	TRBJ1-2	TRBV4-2	TGTGCCAGTCTCCTCGCCCCGTCCCGGGACAGGGGGGATGGCTACACCTTC	CASLLAPSRDRGDGYTF
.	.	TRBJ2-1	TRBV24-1	TGTGCCACCCCTTTTTCCGGTGGAGGTAAGGATGAGCAGTTCTTC	CATPFSGGGKDEQFF
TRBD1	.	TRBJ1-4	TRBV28	TGTGCCAGCAGTTTTCTTCTGGACAGGGTTAATGAAAAACTGTTTTTT	CASSFLLDRVNEKLFF
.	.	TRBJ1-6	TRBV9	TGTGCCAGCAGCGGCAATACGGGGTATAATTCACCCCTCCACTTT	CASSGNTGYNSPLHF
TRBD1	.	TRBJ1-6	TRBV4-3	TGCGCCAGCAGCCAACGGACAGGGATTGGCTATAATTCACCCCTCCACTTT	CASSQRTGIGYNSPLHF
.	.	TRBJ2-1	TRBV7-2	TGTGCCAGCAGCTTACGGGGATACAATGAGCAGTTCTTC	CASSLRGYNEQFF
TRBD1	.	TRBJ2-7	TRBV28	TGTGCCAGCAGGGGACAGGATGCCGCCTACGAGCAGTACTTC	CASRGQDAAYEQYF
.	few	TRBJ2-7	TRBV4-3	TGCGCCAGCAGCCAAGAACTAGCCTACGAGCAGTACTTC	CASSQELAYEQYF